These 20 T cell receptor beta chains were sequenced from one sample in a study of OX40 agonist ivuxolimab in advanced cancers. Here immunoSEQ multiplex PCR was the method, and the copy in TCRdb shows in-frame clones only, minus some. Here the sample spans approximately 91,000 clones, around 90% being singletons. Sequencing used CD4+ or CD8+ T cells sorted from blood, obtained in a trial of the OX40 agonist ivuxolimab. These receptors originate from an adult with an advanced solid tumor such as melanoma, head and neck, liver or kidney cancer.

CDR3: CASSDSGGSNQPQHF. DNA for the CDR3: TGTGCCAGCAGTGATTCTGGGGGGAGCAATCAGCCCCAGCATTTT. This rearrangement joins TRBV6-1 to TRBJ1-5, with D maybe TRBD1 (5 bases). The germline V gene has CDR1 MNHNS and CDR2 SASEGT. Trimming left V 3 bases short and J 1 base short, with 10 bases between. The CDR3 covers 15 residues.

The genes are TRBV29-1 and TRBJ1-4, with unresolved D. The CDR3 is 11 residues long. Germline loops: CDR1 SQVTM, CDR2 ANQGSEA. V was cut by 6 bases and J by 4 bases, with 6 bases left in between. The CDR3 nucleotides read TGCAGCGTCTCCCTTAATGAAAAACTGTTTTTT. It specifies CSVSLNEKLFF.

CDR3 sequence (DNA): TGTGCCATCACGACTAGCCAGGGAGGGATGGTCTCTGGAAACACCATATATTTT. Translating gives CAITTSQGGMVSGNTIYF. The chain combines TRBV10-3 with TRBJ1-3, with D possibly matching TRBD1 (5 bases). CDR3 length: 18 residues. Per the germline V gene, CDR1 is ENHRY and CDR2 is SYGVKD. Trimming took off 7 bases at V and 0 bases at J, with 22 bases between the two ends.

CDR3 nucleotide sequence: TGTGCCAGCAGTCAAGAGGGACAGCTCCTGGCCCAGTACTTC. Its protein product is CASSQEGQLLAQYF. This rearrangement joins TRBV2 to TRBJ2-5; TRBD1 matches 7 bases. Per germline, CDR1 SNHLY and CDR2 FYNNEI. J lost 9 bases, V lost 5 bases, and 12 bases had no gene match. This CDR3 is 14 amino acids long.

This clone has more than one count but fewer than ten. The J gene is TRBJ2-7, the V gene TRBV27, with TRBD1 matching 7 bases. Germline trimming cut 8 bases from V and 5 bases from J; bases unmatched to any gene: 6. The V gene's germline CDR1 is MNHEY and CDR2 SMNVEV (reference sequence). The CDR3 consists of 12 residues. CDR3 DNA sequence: TGTGCCAGCCGACAAGGGGGCGACGAGCAGTACTTC. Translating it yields CASRQGGDEQYF.

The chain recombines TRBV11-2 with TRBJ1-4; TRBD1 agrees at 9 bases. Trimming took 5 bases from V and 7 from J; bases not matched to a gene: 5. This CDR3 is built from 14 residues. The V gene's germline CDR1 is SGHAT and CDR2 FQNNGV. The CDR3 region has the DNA TGTGCCAGCAGCCCGGGGACAGGGTTTGAAAAACTGTTTTTT. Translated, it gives CASSPGTGFEKLFF.

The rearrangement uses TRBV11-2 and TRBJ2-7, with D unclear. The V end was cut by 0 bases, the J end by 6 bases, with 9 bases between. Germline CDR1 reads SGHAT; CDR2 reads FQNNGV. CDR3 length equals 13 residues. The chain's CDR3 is CASSLDPPFEQYF. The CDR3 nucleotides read TGTGCCAGCAGCTTAGACCCCCCTTTCGAGCAGTACTTC.

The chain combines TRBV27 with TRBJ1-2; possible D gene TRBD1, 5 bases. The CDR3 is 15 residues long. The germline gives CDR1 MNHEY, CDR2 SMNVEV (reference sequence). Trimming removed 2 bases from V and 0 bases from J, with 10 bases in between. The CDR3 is CASSLLSTANYGYTF. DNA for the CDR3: TGTGCCAGCAGTTTACTCTCGACAGCTAACTATGGCTACACCTTC.

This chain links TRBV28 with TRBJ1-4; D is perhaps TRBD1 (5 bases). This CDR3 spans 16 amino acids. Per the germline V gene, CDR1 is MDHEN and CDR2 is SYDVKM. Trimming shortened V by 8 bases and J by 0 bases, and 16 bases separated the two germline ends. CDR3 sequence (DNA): TGTGCCAGCGTCTCTCCCGACAGTGCAACTAATGAAAAACTGTTTTTT. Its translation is CASVSPDSATNEKLFF.

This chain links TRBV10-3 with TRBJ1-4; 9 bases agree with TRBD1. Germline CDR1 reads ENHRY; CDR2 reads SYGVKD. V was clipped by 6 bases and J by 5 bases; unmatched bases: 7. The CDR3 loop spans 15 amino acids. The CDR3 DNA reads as TGTGCCATCAGCCCCGGGACAGGGCTAAATGAAAAACTGTTTTTT. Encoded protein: CAISPGTGLNEKLFF.

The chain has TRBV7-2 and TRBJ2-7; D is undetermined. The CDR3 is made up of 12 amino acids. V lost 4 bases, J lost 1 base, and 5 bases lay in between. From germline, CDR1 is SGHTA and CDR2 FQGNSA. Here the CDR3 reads CASSSHSYEQYF. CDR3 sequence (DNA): TGTGCCAGCAGCTCCCATTCCTACGAGCAGTACTTC.

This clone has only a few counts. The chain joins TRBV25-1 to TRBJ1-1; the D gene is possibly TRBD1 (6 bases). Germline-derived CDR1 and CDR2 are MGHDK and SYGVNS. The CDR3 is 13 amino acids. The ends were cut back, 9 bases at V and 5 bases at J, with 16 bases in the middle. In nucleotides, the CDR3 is TGTGCCAGTTCAAGGGGGACGGAGACTGAAGCTTTCTTT. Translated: CASSRGTETEAFF.

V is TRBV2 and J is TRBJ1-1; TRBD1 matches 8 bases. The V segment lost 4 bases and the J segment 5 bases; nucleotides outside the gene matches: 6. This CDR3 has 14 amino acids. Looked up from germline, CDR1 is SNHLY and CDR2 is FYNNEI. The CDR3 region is CASSAGQGVTEAFF. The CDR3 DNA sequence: TGTGCCAGCAGTGCAGGACAGGGAGTGACTGAAGCTTTCTTT. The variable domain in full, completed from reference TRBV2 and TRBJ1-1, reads EPEVTQTPSHQVTQMGQEVILRCVPISNHLYFYWYRQILGQKVEFLVSFYNNEISEKSEIFDDQFSVERPDGSNFTLKIRSTKLEDSAMYFCASSAGQGVTEAFFGQGTRLTVV.

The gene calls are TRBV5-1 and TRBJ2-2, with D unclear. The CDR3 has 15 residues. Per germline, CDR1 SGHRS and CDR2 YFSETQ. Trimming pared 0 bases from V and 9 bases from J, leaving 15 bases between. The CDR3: CASSLASGSVRELFF. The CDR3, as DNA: TGCGCCAGCAGCTTGGCCTCGGGTTCAGTCCGGGAGCTGTTTTTT.

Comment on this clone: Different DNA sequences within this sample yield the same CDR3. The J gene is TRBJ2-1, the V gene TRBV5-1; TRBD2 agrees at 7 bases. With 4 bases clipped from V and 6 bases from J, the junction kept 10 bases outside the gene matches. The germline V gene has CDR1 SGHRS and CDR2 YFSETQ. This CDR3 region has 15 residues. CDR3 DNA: TGCGCCAGCAGCCTGGGGGGGGTGGGGCTCAATGAGCAGTTCTTC. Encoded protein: CASSLGGVGLNEQFF.

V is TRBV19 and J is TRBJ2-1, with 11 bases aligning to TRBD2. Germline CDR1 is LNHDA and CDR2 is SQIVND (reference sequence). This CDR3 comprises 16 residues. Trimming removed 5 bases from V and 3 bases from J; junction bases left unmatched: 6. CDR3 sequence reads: CASSVLGLADYNEQFF. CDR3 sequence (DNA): TGTGCCAGTAGTGTCTTGGGACTAGCGGACTACAATGAGCAGTTCTTC.

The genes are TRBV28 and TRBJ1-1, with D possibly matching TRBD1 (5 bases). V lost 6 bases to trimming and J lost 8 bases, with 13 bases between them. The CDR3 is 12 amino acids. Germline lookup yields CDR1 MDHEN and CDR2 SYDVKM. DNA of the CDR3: TGTGCCAGCAGGAATTCAGGGTCCGAAGCTTTCTTT. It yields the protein CASRNSGSEAFF.

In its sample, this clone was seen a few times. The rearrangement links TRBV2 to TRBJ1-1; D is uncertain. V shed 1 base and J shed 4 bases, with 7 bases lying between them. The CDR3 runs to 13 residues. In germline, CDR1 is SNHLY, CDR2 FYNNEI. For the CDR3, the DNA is TGTGCCAGCAGTGAAGAAGTGGGCACTGAAGCTTTCTTT. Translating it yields CASSEEVGTEAFF.

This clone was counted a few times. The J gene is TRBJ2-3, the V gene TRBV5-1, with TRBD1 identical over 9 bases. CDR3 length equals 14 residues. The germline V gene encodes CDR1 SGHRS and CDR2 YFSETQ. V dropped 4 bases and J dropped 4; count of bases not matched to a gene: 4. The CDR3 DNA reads TGCGCCAGCAGCGGGACAGGGTTCTCAGATACGCAGTATTTT. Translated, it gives CASSGTGFSDTQYF. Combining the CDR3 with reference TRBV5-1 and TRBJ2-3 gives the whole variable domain KAGVTQTPRYLIKTRGQQVTLSCSPISGHRSVSWYQQTPGQGLQFLFEYFSETQRNKGNFPGRFSGRQFSNSRSEMNVSTLELGDSALYLCASSGTGFSDTQYFGPGTRLTVL.

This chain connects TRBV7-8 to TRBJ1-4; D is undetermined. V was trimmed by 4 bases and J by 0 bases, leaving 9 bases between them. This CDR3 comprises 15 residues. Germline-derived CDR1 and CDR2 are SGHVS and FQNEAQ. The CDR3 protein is CASSSQEATNEKLFF. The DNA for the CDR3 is TGTGCCAGCAGCTCTCAAGAAGCAACTAATGAAAAACTGTTTTTT.